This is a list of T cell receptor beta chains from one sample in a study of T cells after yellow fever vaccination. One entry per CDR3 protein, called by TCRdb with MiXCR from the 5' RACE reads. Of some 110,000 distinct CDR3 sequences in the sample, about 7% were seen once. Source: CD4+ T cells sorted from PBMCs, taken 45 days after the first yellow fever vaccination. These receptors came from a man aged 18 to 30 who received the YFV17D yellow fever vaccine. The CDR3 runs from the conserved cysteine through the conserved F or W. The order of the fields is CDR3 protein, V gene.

CSVEQSALRSEQFF	TRBV29-1
CSGSRGAYEQYF	TRBV20-1
CAISAEGNIQYF	TRBV10-3
CASSLRWTAPQHF	TRBV27
CASSLRVDTEAFF	TRBV7-3
CASTLPSSGGADEQFF	TRBV5-1
CASAQVGGAGAKNIQYF	TRBV6-1
CASSSPGGTNEKLFF	TRBV12-3/TRBV12-4
CASSSGPSSYNEQFF	TRBV7-3
CSVEWGLNQPQHF	TRBV29-1
CASRRDSGANVLTF	TRBV5-5
CASSSPGQGTYGYTF	TRBV28
CASSLAGPHTDTQYF	TRBV5-1
CASRITGTDYNEQFF	TRBV7-2
CASSLVGTGAYYEQYF	TRBV7-2
CSAPPGQKAETQYF	TRBV20-1
CASSLGGGGKNIQYF	TRBV5-1
CATSDAAGQQETQYF	TRBV24-1
CASSPPSGRITDTQYF	TRBV18
CASSQGGAGTGNSYEQYF	TRBV4-1
CASLQGDAIRDTQYF	TRBV5-1
CASSLTGGYGYTF	TRBV4-1
CASRPGTDTQYF	TRBV6-5
CSARGSRGLAFF	TRBV20-1
CASSADRSYEQYF	TRBV4-3
CASSSGTTNTGELFF	TRBV3-1
CASSPRGTGDYEQYF	TRBV25-1
CATVSGANTGELFF	TRBV10-3
CASSTDRGGNEQFF	TRBV5-1
CASSATGDSYNEQFF	TRBV7-2
CASSFGGQGSYEQYF	TRBV12-3/TRBV12-4
CASSQARLAGGYQETQYF	TRBV4-3
CASSLARRSSYNEQFF	TRBV5-6
CASSTGQNNQPQHF	TRBV12-3/TRBV12-4
CASSYINRETGELFF	TRBV7-2
CSVSPGVITEAFF	TRBV20-1
CASSPGTGGNIQYF	TRBV7-2
CASSFRRGQTDTQYF	TRBV5-1
CASSLNGGLEIQYF	TRBV7-3
CASSRSGGASDTQYF	TRBV5-1
CASSLIGDEQYF	TRBV7-2
CASSGSNQPQHF	TRBV19
CASSELIKGGAGYGYTF	TRBV25-1
CSARFGRMITDTQYF	TRBV20-1
CASMEYGVSYNSPLHF	TRBV18
CASSPQGQNTEAFF	TRBV18
CASSQEVGGPNRDLYEQYF	TRBV4-2
CASSLGPMGSYEQYF	TRBV6-1
CASSLRTGPSVEQYF	TRBV6-2/TRBV6-3
CASSLEPQGYNEQFF	TRBV7-2
CASSIPGTANEKLFF	TRBV18
CASSLLQGADGYTF	TRBV11-2
CASSRHRDRRNQPQHF	TRBV6-1
CASSFRPTGSYEQYF	TRBV5-1
CASSLAFRDEQFF	TRBV7-2